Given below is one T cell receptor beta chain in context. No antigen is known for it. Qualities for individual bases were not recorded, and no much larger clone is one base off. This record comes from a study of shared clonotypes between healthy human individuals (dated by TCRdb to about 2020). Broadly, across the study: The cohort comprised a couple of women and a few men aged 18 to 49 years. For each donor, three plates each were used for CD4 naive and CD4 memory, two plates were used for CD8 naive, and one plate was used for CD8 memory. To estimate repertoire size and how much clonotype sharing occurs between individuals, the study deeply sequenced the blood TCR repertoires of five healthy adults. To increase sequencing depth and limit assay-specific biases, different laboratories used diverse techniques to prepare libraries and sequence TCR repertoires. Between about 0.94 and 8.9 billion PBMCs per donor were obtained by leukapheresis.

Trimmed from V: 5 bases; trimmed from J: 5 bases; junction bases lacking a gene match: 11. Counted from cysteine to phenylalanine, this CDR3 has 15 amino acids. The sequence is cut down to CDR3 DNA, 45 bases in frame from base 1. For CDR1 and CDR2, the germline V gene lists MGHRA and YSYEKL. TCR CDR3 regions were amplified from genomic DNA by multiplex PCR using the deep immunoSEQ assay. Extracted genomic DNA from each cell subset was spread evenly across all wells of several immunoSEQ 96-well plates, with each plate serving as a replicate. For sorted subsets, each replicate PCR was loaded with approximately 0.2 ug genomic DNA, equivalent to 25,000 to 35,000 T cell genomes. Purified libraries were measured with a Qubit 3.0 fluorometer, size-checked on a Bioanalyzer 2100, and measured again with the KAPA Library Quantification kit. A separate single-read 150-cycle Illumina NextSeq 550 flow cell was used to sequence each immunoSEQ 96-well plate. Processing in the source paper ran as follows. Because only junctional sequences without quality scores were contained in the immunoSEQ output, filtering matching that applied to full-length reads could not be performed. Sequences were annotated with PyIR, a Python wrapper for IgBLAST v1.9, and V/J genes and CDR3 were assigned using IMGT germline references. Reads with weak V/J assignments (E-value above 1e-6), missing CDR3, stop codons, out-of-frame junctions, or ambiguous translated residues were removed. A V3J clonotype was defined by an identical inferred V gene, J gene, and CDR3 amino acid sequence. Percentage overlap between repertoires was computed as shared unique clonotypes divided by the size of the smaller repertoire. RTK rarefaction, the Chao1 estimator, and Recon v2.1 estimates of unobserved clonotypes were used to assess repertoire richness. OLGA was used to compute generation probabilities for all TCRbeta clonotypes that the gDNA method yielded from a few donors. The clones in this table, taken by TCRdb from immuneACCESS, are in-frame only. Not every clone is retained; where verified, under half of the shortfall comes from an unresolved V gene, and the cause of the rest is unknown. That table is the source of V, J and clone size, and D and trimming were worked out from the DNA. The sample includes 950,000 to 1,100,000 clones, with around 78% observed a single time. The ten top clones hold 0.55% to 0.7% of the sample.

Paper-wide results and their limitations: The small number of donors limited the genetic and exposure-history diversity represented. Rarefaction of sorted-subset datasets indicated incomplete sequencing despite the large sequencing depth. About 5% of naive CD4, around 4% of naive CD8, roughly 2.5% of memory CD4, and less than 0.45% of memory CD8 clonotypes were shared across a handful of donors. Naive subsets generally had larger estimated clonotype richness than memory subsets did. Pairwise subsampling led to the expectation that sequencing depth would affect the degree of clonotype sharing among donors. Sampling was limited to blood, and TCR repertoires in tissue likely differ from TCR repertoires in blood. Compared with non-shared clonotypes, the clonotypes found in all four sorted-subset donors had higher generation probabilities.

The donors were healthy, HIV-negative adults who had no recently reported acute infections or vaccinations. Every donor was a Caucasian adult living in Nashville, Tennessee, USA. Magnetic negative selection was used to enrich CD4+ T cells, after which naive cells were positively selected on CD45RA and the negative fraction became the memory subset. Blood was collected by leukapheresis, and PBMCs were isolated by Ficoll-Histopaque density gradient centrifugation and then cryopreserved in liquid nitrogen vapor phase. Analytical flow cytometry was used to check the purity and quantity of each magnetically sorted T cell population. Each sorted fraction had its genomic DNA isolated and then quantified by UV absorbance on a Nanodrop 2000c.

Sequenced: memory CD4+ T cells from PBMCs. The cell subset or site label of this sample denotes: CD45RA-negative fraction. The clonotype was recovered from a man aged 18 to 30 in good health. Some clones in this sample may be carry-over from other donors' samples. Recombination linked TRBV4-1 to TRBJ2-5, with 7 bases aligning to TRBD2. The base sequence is TGCGCCAGCAGCTCCAGCGGGGCAGGGTTGGAGACCCAGTACTTC. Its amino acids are CASSSSGAGLETQYF.